Below, 10 T cell receptor beta chains from the same sample are listed, as sequenced in a study of blood T cell repertoires in COVID-19. Clones were sequenced by immunoSEQ multiplex PCR, and TCRdb holds only the in-frame ones, with some missing. The sample has almost 200,000 clones, around 81% seen once. Specimen: peripheral blood. These receptors originate from a man in his sixties with COVID-19, enrolled during active disease.

This sequence joins TRBV19 and TRBJ1-1; a possible D gene is TRBD1 (5 bases). CDR1 and CDR2 from the germline V gene are LNHDA and SQIVND (reference sequence). The length of the CDR3 is 17 residues. Trimming left V 7 bases short and J 2 bases short, with 23 bases between. The CDR3 is CASKGPLGREANTEAFF. The CDR3 DNA sequence: TGTGCCAGTAAAGGACCTTTGGGACGGGAGGCAAACACTGAAGCTTTCTTT.

The chain recombines TRBV19 with TRBJ1-3; D perhaps matches TRBD1 (5 bases). Germline-derived CDR1 and CDR2 are LNHDA and SQIVND (reference sequence). The germline V and J ends were trimmed by 5 bases and 4 bases, with 9 bases remaining between them. The CDR3 spans 13 residues. The DNA of the CDR3 is TGTGCCAGTAGTCAGGGTACCGGAAACACCATATATTTT. Its translation is CASSQGTGNTIYF.

J is TRBJ2-2 and V is TRBV19, with D perhaps matching TRBD1 (5 bases). With 6 bases removed from V and 1 base from J, the gap between germline ends came to 12 bases. The CDR3 sequence is 15 residues long. Germline V lookup: CDR1 LNHDA, CDR2 SQIVND (reference sequence). CDR3 in amino acids: CASSQGARNTGELFF. The CDR3, as DNA: TGTGCCAGTAGCCAAGGGGCGAGGAACACCGGGGAGCTGTTTTTT.

The chain carries TRBV29-1 and TRBJ2-3, with TRBD1 as a possible D gene (5 bases). Germline lookup yields CDR1 SQVTM and CDR2 ANQGSEA. The CDR3 runs to 15 residues. V was shortened by 4 bases and J by 6 bases, with 20 bases between the two germline ends. The CDR3 region has the DNA TGCAGCGTTGCCTTGGGGCCTCACTTGGGCGATACGCAGTATTTT. Translated, it gives CSVALGPHLGDTQYF.

The rearrangement uses TRBV24-1 and TRBJ2-3; perhaps TRBD2 as D (6 bases). There are 16 residues in the CDR3. Trimming took off 0 bases at V and 2 bases at J, with 11 bases between the two ends. Germline lookup yields CDR1 KGHDR and CDR2 SFDVKD. CDR3 DNA sequence: TGTGCCACCAGTGATTTGGCGGCGGGGACCACAGATACGCAGTATTTT. Its translation is CATSDLAAGTTDTQYF.

The chain links TRBV19 to TRBJ2-3, with TRBD1 matching over 10 bases. V lost 4 bases to trimming and J lost 3 bases; unmatched junction nucleotides: 4. The CDR3 runs 15 residues. Germline assignment: CDR1 LNHDA and CDR2 SQIVND (reference sequence). CDR3 in DNA: TGTGCCAGTAGTAGCCGGGACAGGGGAACAGATACGCAGTATTTT. It translates to CASSSRDRGTDTQYF.

V and J are TRBV10-3 and TRBJ1-1; 7 positions agree with TRBD1. This CDR3 is 14 amino acids long. CDR1 and CDR2 (germline): ENHRY, SYGVKD. Unmatched junction bases numbered 4, after V lost 5 bases and J lost 1 base. In DNA form, the CDR3 reads TGTGCCATCAGTACAGGGGTTCCGAACACTGAAGCTTTCTTT. Protein sequence: CAISTGVPNTEAFF.

The rearrangement links TRBV7-9 to TRBJ2-1, with 10 bases lining up with TRBD2. Germline-derived CDR1 and CDR2 are SEHNR and FQNEAQ (reference sequence). The CDR3 loop spans 14 amino acids. J gave up 5 bases and V 6 bases, and 4 bases lay outside the gene matches. The CDR3 spells CASRRTSGNNEQFF. The CDR3 DNA is TGTGCCAGCAGGAGGACTAGCGGAAACAATGAGCAGTTCTTC.

V and J are TRBV11-2 and TRBJ1-3; D is undetermined. V was trimmed by 5 bases and J by 4 bases, leaving 18 bases between them. This CDR3 has 16 amino acids. The germline V gene has CDR1 SGHAT and CDR2 FQNNGV. DNA of the CDR3: TGTGCCAGCAGCCCCCCGAGGCAGTCGACCGGAAACACCATATATTTT. Translation: CASSPPRQSTGNTIYF.

This chain uses TRBV2 with TRBJ1-2; D is undetermined. CDR1 and CDR2 (germline): SNHLY, FYNNEI. Trimming removed 6 bases at V and 4 bases at J, with 12 bases between. This CDR3 comprises 13 residues. The CDR3 reads CASRTSGVYGYTF. CDR3 bases: TGTGCCAGCAGGACCTCGGGAGTCTATGGCTACACCTTC.